These 13 T cell receptor beta chains originate from one sample sequenced in a study of blood T cell repertoires in COVID-19. The method was immunoSEQ multiplex PCR; TCRdb's version includes in-frame clones alone and lacks a portion of them. The sample includes fewer than 100,000 clones, 80% to 90% seen only once; the top ten take approximately 7%. The sample was peripheral blood. The receptors come from a human donor with acute or convalescent COVID-19. The donor label of this sample is uncertain.

The V call is TRBV28, the J call TRBJ1-2; 9 bases match TRBD1. The CDR3 totals 16 residues. The junction had 11 bases not matched to a gene; V was cut back by 4 bases and J by 5 bases. In germline, CDR1 is MDHEN, CDR2 SYDVKM. The CDR3: CASSSRPQGAGYGYTF. The CDR3, as DNA: TGTGCCAGCAGTTCCCGGCCACAGGGGGCAGGATATGGCTACACCTTC.

This chain joins TRBV7-8 and TRBJ2-7; D might be TRBD2 (5 bases). This CDR3 contains 13 residues. Deletions cut 5 bases from V and 4 bases from J, with 12 bases between. CDR1 SGHVS and CDR2 FQNEAQ come from the germline V gene. The CDR3 sequence: CASSPRRRYEQYF. The CDR3 coding sequence is TGTGCCAGCAGCCCAAGACGGAGGTACGAGCAGTACTTC.

This clone has just one count. This sequence joins TRBV15 and TRBJ2-7; tentatively, D is TRBD1 (7 bases). The CDR3 is made up of 14 amino acids. The V end was cut by 5 bases, the J end by 4 bases, with 15 bases between. Germline V gene data show CDR1 as LNHNV and CDR2 as YYDKDF (reference sequence). CDR3 protein: CATSSKQGTYEQYF. Written as DNA, the CDR3 is TGTGCCACCAGCTCTAAACAGGGGACTTACGAGCAGTACTTC.

V is TRBV5-1 and J is TRBJ2-1; TRBD2 matches 13 bases. The CDR3 is made up of 16 amino acids. V shed 4 bases and J 4 bases; nucleotides not matched to a gene: 5. CDR1 and CDR2 from the germline V gene are SGHRS and YFSETQ. DNA of the CDR3: TGCGCCAGCAGCGTGACTAGCGGGGGGCCTTACAATGAGCAGTTCTTC. Residues: CASSVTSGGPYNEQFF.

This clone was seen a single time. This chain uses TRBV10-1 with TRBJ2-2; a possible D gene is TRBD1 (6 bases). The CDR3 length is 14 residues. V lost 9 bases and J 0 bases, leaving 11 bases between the germline ends. Germline-derived CDR1 and CDR2 are WNHNN and SYGVQD (reference sequence). CDR3 in amino acids: CASQGQPNTGELFF. The CDR3 DNA is TGCGCCAGTCAGGGGCAACCGAACACCGGGGAGCTGTTTTTT.

Only a few counts were recorded for this clone. The chain uses TRBV5-6 and TRBJ1-1, with 11 positions matching TRBD1. CDR1 is SGHDT, CDR2 YYEEEE, per germline. Losses at the gene ends were 0 bases for V and 4 bases for J; bases not matched to a gene: 8. This CDR3 contains 17 residues. The CDR3 bases are TGTGCCAGCAGCTTGGAGGCCCTAGGACAGGGGGCCACTGAAGCTTTCTTT. Translating gives CASSLEALGQGATEAFF.

This clone is termed medium-sized. The V gene is TRBV24-1, the J gene TRBJ2-2; D possibly corresponds to TRBD1 (6 bases). The V gene's germline CDR1 is KGHDR and CDR2 SFDVKD. V was shortened by 4 bases and J by 5 bases, with 13 bases between the two germline ends. The CDR3 runs to 15 residues. The CDR3 loop reads CATSEPHRDTGELFF. The CDR3 nucleotides are TGTGCCACCAGTGAGCCTCACAGGGATACCGGGGAGCTGTTTTTT.

This CDR3 reads CASSSGLASTGELFF. CDR3 in DNA: TGTGCCAGCAGCTCGGGACTAGCGAGCACCGGGGAGCTGTTTTTT. This sequence joins TRBV7-3 and TRBJ2-2; 10 bases fit TRBD2. The germline V gene encodes CDR1 SGHTA and CDR2 FQGTGA. CDR3 length equals 15 residues. V lost 4 bases, J lost 4 bases, and 3 bases stayed unmatched.

The V and J genes are TRBV2 and TRBJ1-4; possibly TRBD1 for D (5 bases). There are 16 residues in the CDR3. The V end lost 5 bases, the J end lost 0 bases, and 13 bases lay between the germline ends. Per germline, CDR1 SNHLY and CDR2 FYNNEI. As DNA, the CDR3 is TGTGCCAGCAGTCAAGGCGACAGTGCAACTAATGAAAAACTGTTTTTT. Amino acid sequence: CASSQGDSATNEKLFF. Full variable domain (remainder filled in from reference TRBV2 and TRBJ1-4): EPEVTQTPSHQVTQMGQEVILRCVPISNHLYFYWYRQILGQKVEFLVSFYNNEISEKSEIFDDQFSVERPDGSNFTLKIRSTKLEDSAMYFCASSQGDSATNEKLFFGSGTQLSVL.

This chain joins TRBV7-2 and TRBJ2-7; 8 nucleotides line up with TRBD1. From germline, CDR1 is SGHTA and CDR2 FQGNSA. Germline trimming cut 5 bases from V and 1 base from J; bases unmatched to any gene: 13. CDR3 length: 17 residues. The CDR3: CASSPGTGEGLSYEQYF. The CDR3 coding sequence is TGTGCCAGCAGCCCCGGGACAGGAGAAGGGTTATCCTACGAGCAGTACTTC.

This sequence joins TRBV19 and TRBJ1-1; 7 bases are a match to TRBD1. Germline values: CDR1 LNHDA, CDR2 SQIVND (reference sequence). The ends lost 10 bases at V and 0 bases at J; junction bases unmatched: 5. CDR3 length equals 13 residues. CDR3 sequence (DNA): TGTGCCACAAGACAGGGTTTGAACACTGAAGCTTTCTTT. Translating it yields CATRQGLNTEAFF.

J is TRBJ1-4 and V is TRBV7-9, with 12 bases that match TRBD1. Germline assignment: CDR1 SEHNR and CDR2 FQNEAQ (reference sequence). The CDR3 sequence is 16 residues long. J lost 8 bases, V lost 5 bases, and 9 bases had no gene match. The CDR3 loop reads CASSHGTGGKEEKLFF. CDR3 DNA sequence: TGTGCCAGCAGCCACGGGACAGGGGGCAAGGAGGAAAAACTGTTTTTT.

This clone turned up a few times. The chain joins TRBV10-3 to TRBJ2-7; TRBD1 agrees at 10 bases. The ends lost 1 base at V and 2 bases at J; junction bases unmatched: 2. The germline gives CDR1 ENHRY, CDR2 SYGVKD. The CDR3 totals 15 residues. In nucleotides, the CDR3 is TGTGCCATCAGTGAGTACGGGACAGGGGCCTACGAGCAGTACTTC. This sequence encodes CAISEYGTGAYEQYF.